Listed below are T cell receptor beta chains from one sample, sequenced in a study of pediatric ulcerative colitis. Sequencing was performed with immunoSEQ multiplex PCR; in TCRdb, only in-frame clones are kept and a portion is missing. The table lists about 15,000 clones, just under 90% of them singletons. Sequenced sample: blood. These receptors all come from a boy aged 5-17 years with moderate ulcerative colitis. CDR3s include the opening cysteine and the closing phenylalanine or tryptophan. Fields, in order: clone size, J gene, D gene, V gene, CDR3 DNA, CDR3 protein. The D gene is left open where the match is weak. Clone size appears in some rows only: once, few, many, or a class for an expanded clone.

size: NA
J: TRBJ1-1
D: NA
V: TRBV13
DNA: TGTGCCAGCAGCTTAGAATCGACGGAGCCCACTGAAGCTTTCTTT
CDR3: CASSLESTEPTEAFF

size: NA
J: TRBJ2-1
D: NA
V: TRBV6-5
DNA: TGTGCCAGCAGCAACCCAGGCGTCCATGAGCAGTTCTTC
CDR3: CASSNPGVHEQFF

size: NA
J: TRBJ2-2
D: TRBD2
V: TRBV5-6
DNA: TGTGCCAGCAGCGGCCTCGGGGGGGTGGACACCGGGGAGCTGTTTTTT
CDR3: CASSGLGGVDTGELFF

size: NA
J: TRBJ1-1
D: TRBD1
V: TRBV28
DNA: TGTGCCAGCAGTTTCCCAGGGGGCACTGAAGCTTTCTTT
CDR3: CASSFPGGTEAFF

size: once
J: TRBJ2-5
D: NA
V: TRBV5-1
DNA: TGCGCCAGCAGCTTGAGTAGGAGTTATAAAGAGACCCAGTACTTC
CDR3: CASSLSRSYKETQYF

size: NA
J: TRBJ1-6
D: TRBD1
V: TRBV10-3
DNA: TGTGCCATCAGAGAAGGGGGCAATTCACCCCTCCACTTT
CDR3: CAIREGGNSPLHF

size: NA
J: TRBJ2-1
D: NA
V: TRBV11-3
DNA: TGTGCCAGCAGCTCAGGGGTCCTCACGGAGCAGTTCTTC
CDR3: CASSSGVLTEQFF

size: NA
J: TRBJ2-3
D: NA
V: TRBV28
DNA: TGTGCCAGCTACTCTCCGGGGGCGGGCACAGATACGCAGTATTTT
CDR3: CASYSPGAGTDTQYF

size: NA
J: TRBJ2-3
D: TRBD1
V: TRBV20-1
DNA: TGCGGGACAGCTAACACAGATACGCAGTATTTT
CDR3: CGTANTDTQYF

size: NA
J: TRBJ2-2
D: NA
V: TRBV30
DNA: TGTGCCTGGAGGACTAGTGGCTCCGGGGAGCTGTTTTTT
CDR3: CAWRTSGSGELFF

size: NA
J: TRBJ2-3
D: NA
V: TRBV6-5
DNA: TGTGCCAGCAATAGACAGGCGTCCACAGATACGCAGTATTTT
CDR3: CASNRQASTDTQYF

size: NA
J: TRBJ1-2
D: NA
V: TRBV4-3
DNA: TGCGCCAGCAGCCAAGATCAGTTTAACTATGGCTACACCTTC
CDR3: CASSQDQFNYGYTF

size: NA
J: TRBJ2-7
D: TRBD1
V: TRBV28
DNA: TGTGCCAGCAGTTTATTACAGGGGGCGCAGTACTTC
CDR3: CASSLLQGAQYF

size: NA
J: TRBJ2-2
D: TRBD2
V: TRBV7-3
DNA: TGTGCCAGCAGCTTCCGGGGGGGGCCGTTGCACACCGGGGAGCTGTTTTTT
CDR3: CASSFRGGPLHTGELFF

size: NA
J: TRBJ1-5
D: NA
V: TRBV4-2
DNA: TGTGCCAGCAGCCAAAATACAGAGAATCAGCCCCAGCATTTT
CDR3: CASSQNTENQPQHF

size: NA
J: TRBJ1-2
D: NA
V: TRBV28
DNA: TGTGCCAGCAGTTTATTATTCGGCTATGGCTACACCTTC
CDR3: CASSLLFGYGYTF

size: NA
J: TRBJ2-7
D: TRBD2
V: TRBV7-9
DNA: TGTGCCAGCAGCCTCATTGCCGGCGGGGGGCCCAACGAGCAGTACTTC
CDR3: CASSLIAGGGPNEQYF

size: NA
J: TRBJ1-1
D: NA
V: TRBV5-1
DNA: TGCGCCAGCAGCTTGGCCTGGGGGACTGTCTTAGAAGCTTTCTTT
CDR3: CASSLAWGTVLEAFF

size: NA
J: TRBJ2-2
D: TRBD2
V: TRBV27
DNA: TGTGCCAGCAAGCGGGAGGCGTTCACCGGGGAGCTGTTTTTT
CDR3: CASKREAFTGELFF

size: NA
J: TRBJ2-7
D: TRBD2
V: TRBV4-1
DNA: TGCGCCAGCAGCCAAGAACTGGGTGGCGGGAGATCACGCGAGCAGTACTTC
CDR3: CASSQELGGGRSREQYF

size: NA
J: TRBJ1-3
D: NA
V: TRBV6-5
DNA: TGTGCCAGCAGTGCAGGATTCGATAGAAACACCATATATTTT
CDR3: CASSAGFDRNTIYF

size: NA
J: TRBJ2-3
D: TRBD2
V: TRBV7-2
DNA: TGTGCCAGCAGCTTAATTAGCGGGGGGTTCACAGATACGCAGTATTTT
CDR3: CASSLISGGFTDTQYF

size: NA
J: TRBJ2-5
D: TRBD1
V: TRBV7-9
DNA: TGTGCCAGCAGCTTAGTGCTGGGACAGTTCTCGCCAGAGACCCAGTACTTC
CDR3: CASSLVLGQFSPETQYF

size: NA
J: TRBJ2-5
D: NA
V: TRBV5-1
DNA: TGCGCCAGCAGCCTGGCTCTCCAAGAGACCCAGTACTTC
CDR3: CASSLALQETQYF

size: once
J: TRBJ2-3
D: NA
V: TRBV5-1
DNA: TGCGCCAGCAGCTTGGATCCGGGAGTCATGAGCACAGATACGCAGTATTTT
CDR3: CASSLDPGVMSTDTQYF

size: NA
J: TRBJ2-3
D: TRBD2
V: TRBV5-1
DNA: TGCGCCAGCAGCGCCTCGACTAGCGGGAGGGCGGATACGCAGTATTTT
CDR3: CASSASTSGRADTQYF

size: NA
J: TRBJ2-2
D: TRBD1
V: TRBV6-5
DNA: TGTGCCAGCAGTTCCGGGACAGGGGGAGGAGGGGAGCTGTTTTTT
CDR3: CASSSGTGGGGELFF

size: NA
J: TRBJ1-3
D: NA
V: TRBV27
DNA: TGTGCCAGCAGTCTAAGGGGAGGTGGAAACACCATATATTTT
CDR3: CASSLRGGGNTIYF

size: NA
J: TRBJ2-3
D: TRBD2
V: TRBV7-3
DNA: TGTGCCAGCAGCTTACTGGGCGGGGGGCCAGGAACAGATACGCAGTATTTT
CDR3: CASSLLGGGPGTDTQYF

size: NA
J: TRBJ1-1
D: NA
V: TRBV18
DNA: TGTGCCAGCTCACCACCGGGGAGGGGGGGGATGAACACTGAAGCTTTCTTT
CDR3: CASSPPGRGGMNTEAFF

size: once
J: TRBJ1-2
D: NA
V: TRBV2
DNA: TGTGCCAGGGGGCCGACAACAGCTAACTATGGCTACACCTTC
CDR3: CARGPTTANYGYTF

size: NA
J: TRBJ1-3
D: NA
V: TRBV7-6
DNA: TGTGCCAGCAGCTACCCTGGAAACACCATATATTTT
CDR3: CASSYPGNTIYF

size: NA
J: TRBJ1-4
D: NA
V: TRBV4-3
DNA: TGCGCCAGCAGCCAAGAGAGTACAGCAACTAATGAAAAACTGTTTTTT
CDR3: CASSQESTATNEKLFF

size: once
J: TRBJ2-1
D: NA
V: TRBV7-6
DNA: TGTGCCAGCAGCTTAGGGAGCTCCTACAATGAGCAGTTCTTC
CDR3: CASSLGSSYNEQFF

size: NA
J: TRBJ1-3
D: NA
V: TRBV5-6
DNA: TGTGCCAGCAGCTTGGTCGGGACACTAGGAAACACCATATATTTT
CDR3: CASSLVGTLGNTIYF

size: NA
J: TRBJ1-5
D: NA
V: TRBV28
DNA: TGTGCCAGCAGTTTATCCCCGCTCAAGCCCCAGCATTTT
CDR3: CASSLSPLKPQHF

size: NA
J: TRBJ1-1
D: NA
V: TRBV11-3
DNA: TGTGCCAGCAGCTCCTGGGCCGAAGAGATGAACACTGAAGCTTTCTTT
CDR3: CASSSWAEEMNTEAFF

size: NA
J: TRBJ2-7
D: NA
V: TRBV7-8
DNA: TGTGCCAGCAGCTTAGAATTGAGTACTTTTCAACCACGCCTCTACGAGCAGTACTTC
CDR3: CASSLELSTFQPRLYEQYF

size: once
J: TRBJ1-5
D: TRBD1
V: TRBV19
DNA: TGTGCCAGTAGTATACAGGGGGCCTCTGGTCAGCCCCAGCATTTT
CDR3: CASSIQGASGQPQHF

size: NA
J: TRBJ1-2
D: TRBD1
V: TRBV28
DNA: TGTGCCAGCAGGGTCGGGACAGTCTATGGCTACACCTTC
CDR3: CASRVGTVYGYTF

size: NA
J: TRBJ2-7
D: NA
V: TRBV7-2
DNA: TGTGCCAGCAGCTCCCTACGAACAGGGCTCTACGAGCAGTACTTC
CDR3: CASSSLRTGLYEQYF